This is a list of T cell receptor beta chains from one sample in a study of shared clonotypes between healthy human individuals. Assay: immunoSEQ multiplex PCR; the TCRdb copy retains only in-frame clones and omits some. The top ten hold around 0.067% of the sample, which has over 400,000 clones, roughly 95% seen once. The sequenced material came from naive CD4+ T cells sorted from blood. The receptors shown here come from a woman aged 25 to 39 in good health. The CDR3 runs from the conserved cysteine through the conserved F or W. A D gene is named only where the DNA matches it firmly. The size field is filled for only some rows; it gives once, few, many or a size class.

v_gene	j_gene	d_gene	abundance	CDR3aa	CDR3nt
TRBV9	TRBJ2-2	TRBD1	-	CASSVWDSHFFPGELFF	TGTGCCAGCAGCGTATGGGACAGCCATTTTTTCCCCGGGGAGCTGTTTTTT
TRBV28	TRBJ2-3	TRBD2	-	CASPSGDTQYF	TGTGCCAGTCCTAGCGGAGATACGCAGTATTTT
TRBV11-2	TRBJ2-2	-	-	CASSSGAAGELFF	TGTGCCAGCAGCTCCGGAGCGGCCGGGGAGCTGTTTTTT
TRBV5-1	TRBJ2-3	-	-	CASSLESLPGAGTDTQYF	TGCGCCAGCAGCTTGGAATCTCTTCCAGGGGCGGGTACAGATACGCAGTATTTT
TRBV10-3	TRBJ2-3	-	-	CAISESTDTQYF	TGTGCCATCAGTGAGTCGACAGATACGCAGTATTTT
TRBV25-1	TRBJ2-7	TRBD2	-	CASRGLAGAYEQYF	TGTGCCAGCAGAGGACTAGCGGGAGCCTACGAGCAGTACTTC
TRBV5-5	TRBJ2-7	TRBD2	-	CASSLSGTGYEQYF	TGTGCCAGCAGCCTTAGCGGGACCGGTTACGAGCAGTACTTC
TRBV28	TRBJ1-1	-	-	CASSPPEGVATEAFF	TGTGCCAGCAGTCCCCCGGAAGGTGTTGCCACTGAAGCTTTCTTT
TRBV27	TRBJ1-4	TRBD1	few	CASSTDREEKLFF	TGTGCCAGCAGTACCGACAGGGAGGAAAAACTGTTTTTT
TRBV27	TRBJ1-1	-	-	CASSWGLNTEAFF	TGTGCCAGCAGTTGGGGACTGAACACTGAAGCTTTCTTT
TRBV28	TRBJ2-1	TRBD2	-	CASSYRRLAGDNEQFF	TGTGCCAGCAGTTACCGACGACTAGCGGGAGACAATGAGCAGTTCTTC
TRBV27	TRBJ1-1	-	-	CASSSTGSYTEAFF	TGTGCCAGCAGTTCTACAGGGAGTTACACTGAAGCTTTCTTT
TRBV13	TRBJ1-2	-	-	CASSLSGYGYTF	TGTGCCAGCAGCTTATCTGGGTATGGCTACACCTTC
TRBV4-1	TRBJ2-4	TRBD2	-	CASSPGLAGGPAKNIQYF	TGCGCCAGCAGCCCCGGACTAGCGGGAGGCCCAGCCAAAAACATTCAGTACTTC
TRBV6-5	TRBJ1-2	TRBD1	once	CASSRDRDNYGYTF	TGTGCCAGCAGTCGGGACAGGGACAACTATGGCTACACCTTC
TRBV29-1	TRBJ2-3	-	-	CSVVGLFSTDTQYF	TGCAGCGTTGTAGGGCTGTTTAGCACAGATACGCAGTATTTT
TRBV15	TRBJ2-3	TRBD2	-	CATSRAGTTTDTQYF	TGTGCCACCAGCAGAGCCGGGACTACCACAGATACGCAGTATTTT
TRBV10-2	TRBJ2-4	TRBD2	-	CASSESETMGGGNIQYF	TGCGCCAGCAGTGAGTCAGAGACAATGGGGGGGGGAAACATTCAGTACTTC
TRBV5-1	TRBJ1-4	-	-	CASSPRPGTGEKLFF	TGCGCCAGCAGCCCCAGGCCGGGGACGGGTGAAAAACTGTTTTTT
TRBV18	TRBJ2-2	-	-	CASSPRGAGELFF	TGTGCCAGCTCACCCCGTGGGGCCGGGGAGCTGTTTTTT
TRBV6-5	TRBJ2-2	-	-	CASTNGPGGEELFF	TGTGCCAGCACCAACGGGCCCGGAGGAGAGGAGCTGTTTTTT
TRBV11-3	TRBJ1-2	-	few	CASSRENYGYTF	TGTGCCAGCAGCAGGGAAAACTATGGCTACACCTTC
TRBV5-6	TRBJ1-2	-	-	CASSLALGSRGYTF	TGTGCCAGCAGCTTGGCCTTGGGGAGCCGCGGCTACACCTTC
TRBV2	TRBJ2-3	-	-	CASILILASADTQYF	TGTGCCAGCATTCTCATCTTGGCTAGCGCAGATACGCAGTATTTT
TRBV25-1	TRBJ1-2	-	-	CASSDRLTVGYGYTF	TGTGCCAGCAGTGATCGGTTGACCGTAGGCTATGGCTACACCTTC
TRBV5-4	TRBJ2-2	TRBD2	-	CASSLAGGPGELFF	TGTGCCAGCAGCTTGGCGGGAGGGCCTGGGGAGCTGTTTTTT
TRBV18	TRBJ2-3	TRBD2	-	CASSPTLAGGIVADTQYF	TGTGCCAGCTCACCAACCCTAGCGGGAGGTATCGTCGCAGATACGCAGTATTTT